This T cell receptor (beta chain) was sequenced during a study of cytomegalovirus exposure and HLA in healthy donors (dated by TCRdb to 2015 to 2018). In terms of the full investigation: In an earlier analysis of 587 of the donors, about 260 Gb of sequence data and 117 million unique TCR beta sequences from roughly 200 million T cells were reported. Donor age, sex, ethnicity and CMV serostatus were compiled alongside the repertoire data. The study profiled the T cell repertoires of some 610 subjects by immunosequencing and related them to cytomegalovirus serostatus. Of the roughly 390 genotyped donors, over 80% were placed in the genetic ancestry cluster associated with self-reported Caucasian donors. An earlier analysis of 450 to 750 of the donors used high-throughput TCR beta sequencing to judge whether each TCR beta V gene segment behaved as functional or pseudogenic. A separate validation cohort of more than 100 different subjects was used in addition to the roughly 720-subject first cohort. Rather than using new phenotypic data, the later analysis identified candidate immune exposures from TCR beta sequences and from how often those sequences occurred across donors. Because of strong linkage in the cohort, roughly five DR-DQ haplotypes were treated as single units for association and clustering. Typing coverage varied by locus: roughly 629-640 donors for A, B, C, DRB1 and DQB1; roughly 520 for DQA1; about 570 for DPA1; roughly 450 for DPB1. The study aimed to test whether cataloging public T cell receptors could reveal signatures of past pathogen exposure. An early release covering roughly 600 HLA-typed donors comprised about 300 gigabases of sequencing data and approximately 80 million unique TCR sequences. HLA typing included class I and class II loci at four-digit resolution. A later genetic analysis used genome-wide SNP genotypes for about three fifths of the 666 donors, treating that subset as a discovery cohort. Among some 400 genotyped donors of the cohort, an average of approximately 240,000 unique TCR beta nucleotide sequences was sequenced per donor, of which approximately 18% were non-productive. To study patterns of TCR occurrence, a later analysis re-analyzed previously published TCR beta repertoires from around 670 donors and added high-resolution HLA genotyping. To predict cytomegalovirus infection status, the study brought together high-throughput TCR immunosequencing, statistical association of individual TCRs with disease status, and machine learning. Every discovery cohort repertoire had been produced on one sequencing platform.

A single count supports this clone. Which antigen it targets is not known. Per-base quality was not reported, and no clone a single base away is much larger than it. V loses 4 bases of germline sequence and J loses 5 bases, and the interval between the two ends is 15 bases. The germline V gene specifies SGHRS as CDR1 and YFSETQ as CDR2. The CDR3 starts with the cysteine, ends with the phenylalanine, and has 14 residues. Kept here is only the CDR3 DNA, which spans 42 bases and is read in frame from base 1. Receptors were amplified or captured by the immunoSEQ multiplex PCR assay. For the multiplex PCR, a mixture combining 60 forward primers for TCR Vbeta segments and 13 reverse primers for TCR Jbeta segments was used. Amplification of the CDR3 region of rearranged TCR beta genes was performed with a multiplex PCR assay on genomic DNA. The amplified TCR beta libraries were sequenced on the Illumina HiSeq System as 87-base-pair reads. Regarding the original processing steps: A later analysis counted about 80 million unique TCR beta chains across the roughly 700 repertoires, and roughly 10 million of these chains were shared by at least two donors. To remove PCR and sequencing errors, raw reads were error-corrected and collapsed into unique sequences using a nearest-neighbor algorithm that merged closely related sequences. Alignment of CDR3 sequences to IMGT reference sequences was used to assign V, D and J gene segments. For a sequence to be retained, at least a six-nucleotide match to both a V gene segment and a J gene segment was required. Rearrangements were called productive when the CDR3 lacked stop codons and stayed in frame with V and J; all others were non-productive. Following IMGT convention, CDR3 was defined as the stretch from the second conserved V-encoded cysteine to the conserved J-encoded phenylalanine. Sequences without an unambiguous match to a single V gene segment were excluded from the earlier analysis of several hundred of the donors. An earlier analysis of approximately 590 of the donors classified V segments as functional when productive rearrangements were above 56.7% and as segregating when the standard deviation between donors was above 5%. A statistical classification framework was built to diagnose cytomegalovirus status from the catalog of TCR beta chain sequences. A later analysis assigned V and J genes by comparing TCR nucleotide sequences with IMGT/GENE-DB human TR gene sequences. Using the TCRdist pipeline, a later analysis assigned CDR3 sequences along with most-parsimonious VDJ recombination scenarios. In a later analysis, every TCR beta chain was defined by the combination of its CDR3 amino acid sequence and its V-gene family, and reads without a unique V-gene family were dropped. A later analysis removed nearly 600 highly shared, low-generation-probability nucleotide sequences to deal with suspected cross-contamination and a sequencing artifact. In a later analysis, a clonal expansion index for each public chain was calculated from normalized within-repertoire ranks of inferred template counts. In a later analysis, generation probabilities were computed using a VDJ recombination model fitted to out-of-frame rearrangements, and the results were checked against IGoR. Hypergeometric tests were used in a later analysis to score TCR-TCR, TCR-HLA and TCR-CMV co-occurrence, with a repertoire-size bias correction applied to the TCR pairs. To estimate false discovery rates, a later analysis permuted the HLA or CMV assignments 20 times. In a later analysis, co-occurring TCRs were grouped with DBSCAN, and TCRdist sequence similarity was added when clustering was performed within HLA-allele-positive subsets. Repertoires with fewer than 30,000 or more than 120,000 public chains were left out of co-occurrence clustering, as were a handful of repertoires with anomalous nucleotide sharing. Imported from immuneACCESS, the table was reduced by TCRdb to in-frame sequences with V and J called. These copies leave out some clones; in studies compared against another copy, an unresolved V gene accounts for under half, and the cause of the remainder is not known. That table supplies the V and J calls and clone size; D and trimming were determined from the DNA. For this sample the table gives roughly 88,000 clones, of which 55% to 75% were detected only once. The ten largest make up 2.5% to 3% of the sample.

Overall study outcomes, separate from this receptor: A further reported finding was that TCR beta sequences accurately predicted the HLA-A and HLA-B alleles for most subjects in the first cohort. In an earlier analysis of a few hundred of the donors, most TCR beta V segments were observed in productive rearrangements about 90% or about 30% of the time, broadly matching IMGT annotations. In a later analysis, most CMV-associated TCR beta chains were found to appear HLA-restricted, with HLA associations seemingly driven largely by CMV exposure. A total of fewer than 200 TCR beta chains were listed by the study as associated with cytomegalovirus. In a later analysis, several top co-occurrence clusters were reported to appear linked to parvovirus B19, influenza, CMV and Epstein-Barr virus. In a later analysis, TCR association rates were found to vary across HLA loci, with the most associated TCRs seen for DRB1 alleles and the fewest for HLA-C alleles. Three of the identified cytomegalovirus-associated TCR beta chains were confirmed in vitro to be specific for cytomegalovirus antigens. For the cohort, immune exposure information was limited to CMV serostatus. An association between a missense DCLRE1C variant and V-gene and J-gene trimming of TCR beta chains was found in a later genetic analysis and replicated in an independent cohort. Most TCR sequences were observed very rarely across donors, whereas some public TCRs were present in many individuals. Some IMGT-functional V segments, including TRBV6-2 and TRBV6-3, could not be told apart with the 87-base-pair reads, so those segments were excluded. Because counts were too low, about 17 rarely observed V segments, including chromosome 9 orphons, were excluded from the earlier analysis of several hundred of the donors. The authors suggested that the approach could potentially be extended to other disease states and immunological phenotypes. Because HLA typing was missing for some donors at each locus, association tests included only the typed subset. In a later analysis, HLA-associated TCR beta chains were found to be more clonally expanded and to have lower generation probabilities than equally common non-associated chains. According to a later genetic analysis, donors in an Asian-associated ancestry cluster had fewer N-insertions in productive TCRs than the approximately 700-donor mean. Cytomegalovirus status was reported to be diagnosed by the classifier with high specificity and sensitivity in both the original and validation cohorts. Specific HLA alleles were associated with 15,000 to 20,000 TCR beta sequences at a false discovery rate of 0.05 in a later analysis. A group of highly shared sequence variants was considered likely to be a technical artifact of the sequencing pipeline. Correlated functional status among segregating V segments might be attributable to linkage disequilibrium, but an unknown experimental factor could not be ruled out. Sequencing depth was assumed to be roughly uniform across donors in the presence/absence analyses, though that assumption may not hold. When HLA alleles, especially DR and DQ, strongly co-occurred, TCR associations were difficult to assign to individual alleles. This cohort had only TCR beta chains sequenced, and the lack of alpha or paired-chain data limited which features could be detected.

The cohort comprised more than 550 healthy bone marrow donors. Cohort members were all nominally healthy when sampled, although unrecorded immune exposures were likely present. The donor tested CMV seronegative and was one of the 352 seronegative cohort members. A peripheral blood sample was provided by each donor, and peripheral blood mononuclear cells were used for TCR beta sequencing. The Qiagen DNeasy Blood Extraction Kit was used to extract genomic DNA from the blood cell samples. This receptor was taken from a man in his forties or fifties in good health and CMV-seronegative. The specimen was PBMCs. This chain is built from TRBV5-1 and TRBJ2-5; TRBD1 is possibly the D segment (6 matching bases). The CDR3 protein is CASSLPDSTETQYF. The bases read TGCGCCAGCAGCCTCCCGGACAGTACGGAGACCCAGTACTTC. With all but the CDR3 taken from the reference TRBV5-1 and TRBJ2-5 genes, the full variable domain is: KAGVTQTPRYLIKTRGQQVTLSCSPISGHRSVSWYQQTPGQGLQFLFEYFSETQRNKGNFPGRFSGRQFSNSRSEMNVSTLELGDSALYLCASSLPDSTETQYFGPGTRLLVL.